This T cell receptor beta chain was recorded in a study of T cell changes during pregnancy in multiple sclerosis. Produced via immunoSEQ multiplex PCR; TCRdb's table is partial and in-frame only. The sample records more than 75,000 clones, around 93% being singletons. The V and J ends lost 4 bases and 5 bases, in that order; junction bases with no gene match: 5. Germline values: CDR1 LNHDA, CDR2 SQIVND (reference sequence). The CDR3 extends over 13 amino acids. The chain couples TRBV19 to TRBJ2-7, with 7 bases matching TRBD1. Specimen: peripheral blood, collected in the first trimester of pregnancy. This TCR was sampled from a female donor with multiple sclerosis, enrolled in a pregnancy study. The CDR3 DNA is TGTGCCAGTAGTAGACAGGGTATCGACGAGCAGTACTTC. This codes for CASSRQGIDEQYF.